The sequence of this TCR beta chain was determined in a study of blood T cell repertoires in COVID-19. Whole-study context: Italy, Spain and the United States were the sources of the convalescent and acute COVID-19 samples. Sources were T cells, B-cell-depleted T cells, or PBMCs; the material itself was cDNA or gDNA.

Germline values: CDR1 MNHEY, CDR2 SVGAGI. The CDR3 is 16 amino acids. V was pared by 4 bases and J by 0 bases, with 10 bases between. Seattle researchers signed up patients amid active infection and tracked them longitudinally. In the original processing: Quantification of nucleated cells was approximated via reference gene primer amplification. The repertoire was sequenced with immunoSEQ multiplex PCR; TCRdb's copy has only in-frame clones and lacks some. That table supplies the V and J calls and clone size; D and trimming were determined from the DNA. The table records 250,000 to 350,000 clones, around 81% of them present only once.

This sequence was found in a person aged 65 to 85 with COVID-19, enrolled during active disease. The chain couples TRBV6-5 to TRBJ1-6; D is ambiguous. Sequencing was carried out using peripheral blood. CDR3 nucleotide sequence: TGTGCCAGCAGTTCTACCTCTAGCTCCTATAATTCACCCCTCCACTTT. Amino acid sequence: CASSSTSSSYNSPLHF.